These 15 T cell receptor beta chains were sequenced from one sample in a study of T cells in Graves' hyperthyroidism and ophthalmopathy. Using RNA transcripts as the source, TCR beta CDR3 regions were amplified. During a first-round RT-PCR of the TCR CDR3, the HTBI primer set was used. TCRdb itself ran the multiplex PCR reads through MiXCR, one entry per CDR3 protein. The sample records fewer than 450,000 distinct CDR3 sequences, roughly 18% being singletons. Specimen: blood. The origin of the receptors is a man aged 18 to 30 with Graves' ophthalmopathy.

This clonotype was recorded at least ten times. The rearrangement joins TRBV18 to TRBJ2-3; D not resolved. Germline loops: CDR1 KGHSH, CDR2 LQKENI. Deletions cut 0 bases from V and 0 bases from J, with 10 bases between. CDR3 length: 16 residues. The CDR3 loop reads CASSPPVVGSTDTQYF. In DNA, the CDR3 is TGTGCCAGCTCACCACCGGTTGTGGGTAGCACAGATACGCAGTATTTT.

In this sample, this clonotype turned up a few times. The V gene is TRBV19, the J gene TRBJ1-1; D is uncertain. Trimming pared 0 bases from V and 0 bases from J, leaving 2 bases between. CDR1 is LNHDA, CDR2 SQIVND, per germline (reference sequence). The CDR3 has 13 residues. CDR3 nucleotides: TGTGCCAGTAGTATAGAGTTGAACACTGAAGCTTTCTTT. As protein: CASSIELNTEAFF.

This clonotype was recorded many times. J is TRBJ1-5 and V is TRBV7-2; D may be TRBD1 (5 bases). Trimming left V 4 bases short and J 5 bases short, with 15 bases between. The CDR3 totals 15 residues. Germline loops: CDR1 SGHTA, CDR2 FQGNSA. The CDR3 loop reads CASSSPPGMDQPQHF. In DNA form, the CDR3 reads TGTGCCAGCAGCTCCCCCCCAGGGATGGATCAGCCCCAGCATTTT.

The CDR3 sequence is CASSIGSGSGAFF. CDR3 DNA sequence: TGTGCCAGTAGTATAGGGTCAGGTTCGGGCGCTTTCTTT. The chain has TRBV19 and TRBJ1-1; no clear D. The CDR3 spans 13 residues. Germline V gene data show CDR1 as LNHDA and CDR2 as SQIVND (reference sequence). V was shortened by 1 base and J by 11 bases, with 14 bases between the two germline ends.

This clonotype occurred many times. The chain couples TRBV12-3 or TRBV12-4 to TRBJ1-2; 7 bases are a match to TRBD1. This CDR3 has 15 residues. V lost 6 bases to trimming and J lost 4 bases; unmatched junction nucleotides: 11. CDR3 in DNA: TGTGCCAGCAGCACGCCGACAGGGCCCTTCTATGGCTACACCTTC. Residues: CASSTPTGPFYGYTF.

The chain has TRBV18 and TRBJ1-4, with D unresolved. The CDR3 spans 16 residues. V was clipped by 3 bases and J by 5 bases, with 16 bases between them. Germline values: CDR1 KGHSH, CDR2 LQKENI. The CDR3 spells CASSPRARDPNEKLFF. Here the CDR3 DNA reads TGTGCCAGCTCACCGCGGGCCCGGGATCCGAATGAAAAACTGTTTTTT.

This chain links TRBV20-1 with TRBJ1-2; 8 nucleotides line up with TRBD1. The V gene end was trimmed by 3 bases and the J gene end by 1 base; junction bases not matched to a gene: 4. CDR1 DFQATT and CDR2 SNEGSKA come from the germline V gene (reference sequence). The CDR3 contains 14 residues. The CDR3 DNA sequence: TGCAGTGCTAGTACGACAGGGGTTAACTATGGCTACACCTTC. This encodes CSASTTGVNYGYTF.

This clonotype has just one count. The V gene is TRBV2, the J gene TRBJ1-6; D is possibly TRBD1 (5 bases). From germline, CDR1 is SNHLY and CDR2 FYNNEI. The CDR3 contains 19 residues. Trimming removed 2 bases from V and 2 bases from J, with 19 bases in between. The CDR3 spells CASSEFSGLGATYNSPLHF. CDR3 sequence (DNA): TGTGCCAGCAGTGAATTTAGCGGGCTAGGGGCCACCTATAATTCACCCCTCCACTTT.

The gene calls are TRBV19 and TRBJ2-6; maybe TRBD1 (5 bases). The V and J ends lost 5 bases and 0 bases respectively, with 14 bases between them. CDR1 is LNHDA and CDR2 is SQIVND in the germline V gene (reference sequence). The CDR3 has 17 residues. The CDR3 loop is CASSLTGDFSGANVLTF. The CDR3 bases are TGTGCCAGTAGTCTTACAGGTGATTTCTCTGGGGCCAACGTCCTGACTTTC.

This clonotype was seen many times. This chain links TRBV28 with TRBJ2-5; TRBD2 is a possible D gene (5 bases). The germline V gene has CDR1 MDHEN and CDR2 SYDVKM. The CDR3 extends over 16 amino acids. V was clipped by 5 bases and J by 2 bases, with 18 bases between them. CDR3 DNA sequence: TGTGCCAGCAGTCCCGCCCCGGGGTTGGGACAAGAGACCCAGTACTTC. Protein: CASSPAPGLGQETQYF.

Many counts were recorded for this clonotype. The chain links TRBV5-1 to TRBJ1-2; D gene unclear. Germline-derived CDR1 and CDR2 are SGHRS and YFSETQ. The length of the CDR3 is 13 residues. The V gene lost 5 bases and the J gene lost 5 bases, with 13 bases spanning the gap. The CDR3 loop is CASSFQESYGYTF. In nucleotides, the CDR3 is TGCGCCAGCAGTTTTCAGGAATCTTATGGCTACACCTTC.

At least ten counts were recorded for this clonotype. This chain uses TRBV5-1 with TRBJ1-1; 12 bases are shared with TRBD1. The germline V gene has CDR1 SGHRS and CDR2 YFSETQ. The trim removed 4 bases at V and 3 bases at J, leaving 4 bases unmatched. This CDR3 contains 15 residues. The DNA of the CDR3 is TGCGCCAGCAGCACGGGGACAGGGGGCGACACTGAAGCTTTCTTT. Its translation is CASSTGTGGDTEAFF. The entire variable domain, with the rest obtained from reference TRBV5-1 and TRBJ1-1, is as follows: KAGVTQTPRYLIKTRGQQVTLSCSPISGHRSVSWYQQTPGQGLQFLFEYFSETQRNKGNFPGRFSGRQFSNSRSEMNVSTLELGDSALYLCASSTGTGGDTEAFFGQGTRLTVV.

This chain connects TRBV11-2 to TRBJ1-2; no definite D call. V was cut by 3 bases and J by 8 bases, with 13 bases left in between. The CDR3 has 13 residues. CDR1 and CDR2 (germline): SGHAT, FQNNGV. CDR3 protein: CASSFIPDGGYTF. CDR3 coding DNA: TGTGCCAGCAGCTTTATCCCAGATGGAGGCTACACCTTC. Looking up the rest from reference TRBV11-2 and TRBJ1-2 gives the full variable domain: EAGVAQSPRYKIIEKRQSVAFWCNPISGHATLYWYQQILGQGPKLLIQFQNNGVVDDSQLPKDRFSAERLKGVDSTLKIQPAKLEDSAVYLCASSFIPDGGYTFGSGTRLTVV.

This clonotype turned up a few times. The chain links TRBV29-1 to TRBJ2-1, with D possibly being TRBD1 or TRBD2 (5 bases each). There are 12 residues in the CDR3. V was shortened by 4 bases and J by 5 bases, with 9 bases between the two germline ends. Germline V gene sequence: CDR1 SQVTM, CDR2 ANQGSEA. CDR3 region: CSVGGTHNEQFF. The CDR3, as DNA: TGCAGCGTTGGAGGGACCCACAATGAGCAGTTCTTC.

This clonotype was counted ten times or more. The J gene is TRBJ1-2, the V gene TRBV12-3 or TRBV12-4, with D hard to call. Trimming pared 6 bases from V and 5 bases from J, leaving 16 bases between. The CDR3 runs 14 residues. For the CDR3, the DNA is TGTGCCAGCAGGCCGACCGCCACTATTTATGGCTACACCTTC. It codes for CASRPTATIYGYTF.